The 31 T cell receptor beta chains below were found in one sample sequenced in a study of spatial heterogeneity in lung cancer (dated by TCRdb to between 2018 and 2021). The time point label, read with the paper, signifies: sample taken at primary tumor resection. What the authors observed across the whole study: The number of expanded intratumoral alpha and beta TCRs correlated with the tumor nonsynonymous mutation count.

Library preparation employed 5' RACE. This sample was sequenced with a NextSeq 500. TCRdb reanalyzed the raw reads on its own, using fastp at Q25 for trimming and MiXCR for clone calling, and kept in-frame beta chains. Duplicate CDR3 protein sequences are folded into a single record with the most common DNA and genes. Present in this sample are 13,000 or so distinct CDR3 sequences, 4.5% to 6% of which were seen just once. The biggest ten clones account for around 10% of the sample. Their antigens remain unidentified. The sequences come from lung tumor tissue, collected at surgery. These TCRs come from a female donor with early-stage non-small cell lung cancer.

This clonotype was picked up many times. The gene calls are TRBV20-1 and TRBJ2-3; 10 bases align to TRBD2. The germline V gene encodes CDR1 DFQATT and CDR2 SNEGSKA (reference sequence). The CDR3 consists of 16 residues. Trimming at V came to 6 bases and at J to 2 bases, leaving 11 bases not matched to a gene. CDR3 sequence reads: CSARGVLAGVTDTQYF. CDR3 bases: TGCAGTGCCCGTGGGGTGCTAGCGGGGGTCACAGATACGCAGTATTTT.

The sample holds many counts of this clonotype. The CDR3 region has the DNA TGTGCCAGCAGAGAACAGCGCCGGGGGAGCTACACCTTC. This gives the protein CASREQRRGSYTF. The genes are TRBV2 and TRBJ1-2; tentatively, D is TRBD1 (5 bases). The CDR3 is 13 residues long. Per the germline V gene, CDR1 is SNHLY and CDR2 is FYNNEI. V was cut by 6 bases and J by 9 bases, with 17 bases left in between. The complete variable domain, with remaining parts taken from reference TRBV2 and TRBJ1-2, reads EPEVTQTPSHQVTQMGQEVILRCVPISNHLYFYWYRQILGQKVEFLVSFYNNEISEKSEIFDDQFSVERPDGSNFTLKIRSTKLEDSAMYFCASREQRRGSYTFGSGTRLTVV.

This clonotype showed up many times. This sequence joins TRBV5-8 and TRBJ2-1; a possible D gene is TRBD2 (5 bases). The CDR3 is made up of 16 amino acids. In germline, CDR1 is SGHTS, CDR2 YDEGEE. The V gene lost 0 bases and the J gene lost 0 bases, with 10 bases spanning the gap. The CDR3 sequence is CASSLGGRGSYNEQFF. The CDR3 region has the DNA TGTGCCAGCAGCTTGGGCGGCCGGGGCTCCTACAATGAGCAGTTCTTC. The full variable domain, rest sourced from reference TRBV5-8 and TRBJ2-1, is EAGVTQSPTHLIKTRGQQATLRCSPISGHTSVYWYQQALGLGLQFLLWYDEGEERNRGNFPPRFSGRQFPNYSSELNVNALELEDSALYLCASSLGGRGSYNEQFFGPGTRLTVL.

This clonotype appeared many times. The CDR3 DNA sequence: TGTGCCAGCCGGACCGATAGACTCAATGAGCAGTTCTTC. It translates to CASRTDRLNEQFF. V gene TRBV6-2 or TRBV6-3 combines with J gene TRBJ2-1; D remains ambiguous. The CDR3 spans 13 residues. The V and J ends lost 8 bases and 6 bases respectively, with 14 bases between them. Germline V gene lookup returns CDR1 MNHEY and CDR2 SVGEGT.

This sequence joins TRBV7-2 and TRBJ1-4; 7 nucleotides agree with TRBD1. V trimming: 5 bases; J trimming: 1 base; junction bases outside the gene matches: 22. Germline V lookup: CDR1 SGHTA, CDR2 FQGNSA. The CDR3 extends over 21 amino acids. DNA of the CDR3: TGTGCCAGCAGCCTACGGCCAGTGACAGGGCTTTCCAGGGTAACTAATGAAAAACTGTTTTTT. Encoded protein: CASSLRPVTGLSRVTNEKLFF.

This clonotype was detected ten times or more. This chain connects TRBV15 to TRBJ2-7; possible D gene TRBD1, 5 bases. The CDR3 is 14 residues long. In germline, CDR1 is LNHNV, CDR2 YYDKDF (reference sequence). V was pared by 0 bases and J by 2 bases, with 8 bases between. The CDR3 sequence is CATSRDLDTYEQYF. The CDR3 nucleotides are TGTGCCACCAGCAGAGATCTGGACACCTACGAGCAGTACTTC.

By its share, this clonotype is medium-sized. J is TRBJ1-5 and V is TRBV12-3 or TRBV12-4; 8 bases line up with TRBD1. The CDR3 extends over 13 amino acids. Trimming took 7 bases from V and 5 from J; bases not matched to a gene: 4. The CDR3 loop reads CASKETGDQPQHF. The CDR3 DNA follows: TGTGCCAGCAAAGAGACAGGGGATCAGCCCCAGCATTTT.

This clonotype was picked up many times. The chain recombines TRBV6-5 with TRBJ2-2; D is tentatively TRBD1 or TRBD2 (5 bases each). Between the trimmed V and J ends, which lost 0 bases and 3 bases, there was a span of 11 bases. From germline, CDR1 is MNHEY and CDR2 SVGAGI. The CDR3 covers 16 residues. CDR3 nucleotide sequence: TGTGCCAGCAGTTACTCCGGGGCGAGGTACACCGGGGAGCTGTTTTTT. Its protein is CASSYSGARYTGELFF.

At least ten counts were recorded for this clonotype. CDR3 coding DNA: TGTGCCAGCAGCTTGGGACAGGGGGCGATTGGCTACACCTTC. Protein sequence: CASSLGQGAIGYTF. V is TRBV7-8 and J is TRBJ1-2, with TRBD1 identical over 12 bases. The CDR3 consists of 14 residues. The V segment lost 3 bases and the J segment 7 bases; nucleotides outside the gene matches: 3. CDR1 is SGHVS and CDR2 is FQNEAQ in the germline V gene. The whole variable domain, filled in from reference TRBV7-8 and TRBJ1-2, reads GAGVSQSPRYKVAKRGQDVALRCDPISGHVSLFWYQQALGQGPEFLTYFQNEAQLDKSGLPSDRFFAERPEGSVSTLKIQRTQQEDSAVYLCASSLGQGAIGYTFGSGTRLTVV.

This clonotype was recorded at least ten times. V and J are TRBV18 and TRBJ1-1, with a possible D match to TRBD1 (5 bases). Germline assignment: CDR1 KGHSH and CDR2 LQKENI. The CDR3 runs 13 residues. The V end was cut by 11 bases, the J end by 2 bases, with 15 bases between. As DNA, the CDR3 is TGTGCCGTTCGCGGGGGGGACAACACTGAAGCTTTCTTT. The encoded protein is CAVRGGDNTEAFF. The variable domain in full, with the rest retrieved from reference TRBV18 and TRBJ1-1, is NAGVMQNPRHLVRRRGQEARLRCSPMKGHSHVYWYRQLPEEGLKFMVYLQKENIIDESGMPKERFSAEFPKEGPSILRIQQVVRGDSAAYFCAVRGGDNTEAFFGQGTRLTVV.

This clonotype was counted ten times or more. The gene calls are TRBV19 and TRBJ1-5; the match to TRBD1 covers 9 bases. In germline, CDR1 is LNHDA, CDR2 SQIVND (reference sequence). With 4 bases clipped from V and 2 bases from J, the junction kept 6 bases outside the gene matches. CDR3 length equals 16 residues. CDR3 loop: CASSRGDRAGNQPQHF. Written as DNA, the CDR3 is TGTGCCAGTAGTAGGGGGGACAGGGCTGGCAATCAGCCCCAGCATTTT.

This clonotype was observed many times. The gene calls are TRBV9 and TRBJ2-1; D is tentatively TRBD1 or TRBD2 (5 bases each). This CDR3 is built from 15 residues. Germline CDR1 reads SGDLS; CDR2 reads YYNGEE. Trimming took off 6 bases at V and 4 bases at J, with 17 bases between the two ends. The CDR3 reads CASTRAGTHYNEQFF. The CDR3 DNA reads TGTGCCAGCACCAGAGCCGGGACCCATTACAATGAGCAGTTCTTC.

This clonotype was counted ten times or more. The gene calls are TRBV12-3 or TRBV12-4 and TRBJ2-7; D unclear. Trimming cost V 6 bases and J 1 base, with 7 bases left between them. This CDR3 has 12 residues. The CDR3 loop is CASRDGSYEQYF. As DNA, the CDR3 is TGTGCCAGCAGGGACGGATCCTACGAGCAGTACTTC.

At least ten counts were recorded for this clonotype. This CDR3 reads CASSQGISGGTDTQYF. The CDR3 DNA is TGTGCCAGCAGCCAAGGGATAAGCGGGGGCACAGATACGCAGTATTTT. This chain connects TRBV3-1 to TRBJ2-3; 7 nucleotides align to TRBD2. There are 16 residues in the CDR3. V shed 1 base, J shed 1 base, and the junction held 5 bases outside the gene matches. Germline CDR1 LGHDT, CDR2 YNNKEL (reference sequence).

This clonotype was observed at least ten times. The chain couples TRBV9 to TRBJ2-5, with D maybe TRBD2 (6 bases). This CDR3 has 17 amino acids. Trimming shortened V by 3 bases and J by 1 base, and 19 bases separated the two germline ends. Germline loops: CDR1 SGDLS, CDR2 YYNGEE. CDR3 sequence reads: CASSGRRAYDPQETQYF. The CDR3 nucleotides are TGTGCCAGCAGCGGCCGGAGGGCGTACGACCCCCAAGAGACCCAGTACTTC.

This clonotype was seen many times. This sequence joins TRBV28 and TRBJ1-5; possible D gene TRBD1, 5 bases. The germline CDR1 and CDR2 sequences are MDHEN and SYDVKM. V lost 3 bases and J 6 bases, leaving 18 bases between the germline ends. CDR3 length: 16 amino acids. The CDR3 here is CASSFGRGIEGQPQHF. CDR3 sequence (DNA): TGTGCCAGCAGTTTCGGAAGGGGAATCGAAGGTCAGCCCCAGCATTTT.

This clonotype was seen ten or more times. The rearrangement links TRBV3-1 to TRBJ1-4; D not certain. CDR3 length equals 14 residues. Germline CDR1 is LGHDT and CDR2 is YNNKEL (reference sequence). V lost 2 bases and J 6 bases, leaving 10 bases between the germline ends. The CDR3 nucleotides are TGTGCCAGCAGCCAATGGGCCCTAGATGAAAAACTGTTTTTT. This encodes CASSQWALDEKLFF.

This clonotype has a count of ten or more. This chain joins TRBV28 and TRBJ1-5; unclear D gene. From germline, CDR1 is MDHEN and CDR2 SYDVKM. Between the trimmed V and J ends, which lost 4 bases and 7 bases, there was a span of 11 bases. The CDR3 is made up of 13 amino acids. The CDR3 nucleotides are TGTGCCAGCAGTTCTGGACTAAACCAGCCCCAGCATTTT. This gives the protein CASSSGLNQPQHF.

Sample share makes this clonotype medium-sized. The chain carries TRBV20-1 and TRBJ2-7, with TRBD2 as a possible D gene (6 bases). CDR1 is DFQATT and CDR2 is SNEGSKA in the germline V gene (reference sequence). This CDR3 has 12 amino acids. V was pared by 1 base and J by 11 bases, with 15 bases between. The chain's CDR3 is CSARGPARGEYF. The CDR3 nucleotides read TGCAGTGCTAGAGGGCCAGCCCGCGGGGAGTACTTC.

This clonotype was counted at least ten times. The chain uses TRBV30 and TRBJ2-1, with D hard to call. This CDR3 contains 11 residues. V was trimmed by 2 bases and J by 3 bases, leaving 2 bases between them. CDR1 and CDR2 (germline): GTSNPN, SVGIG (reference sequence). The CDR3 DNA sequence: TGTGCCTGGAGTCTCTACAATGAGCAGTTCTTC. Its protein product is CAWSLYNEQFF.

This clonotype was seen ten or more times. CDR3: CASSQSSVRQFYGYTF. DNA of the CDR3: TGTGCCAGCAGCCAATCAAGTGTGAGACAGTTCTATGGCTACACCTTC. This chain uses TRBV16 with TRBJ1-2, with D perhaps matching TRBD1 (5 bases). Germline loops: CDR1 KGHSY, CDR2 FQNENV. The germline V and J ends were trimmed by 0 bases and 4 bases, with 15 bases remaining between them. The CDR3 extends over 16 amino acids.

This clonotype was found many times. The genes are TRBV6-2 or TRBV6-3 and TRBJ1-1; 7 bases fit TRBD1. The V gene's germline CDR1 is MNHEY and CDR2 SVGEGT. The V and J ends lost 5 bases and 11 bases, in that order; junction bases with no gene match: 5. This CDR3 contains 11 residues. The CDR3 DNA is TGTGCCAGCAGTCACCGACAGGGCGCTTTCTTT. It yields the protein CASSHRQGAFF.

The sample holds many counts of this clonotype. CDR3: CASSLGAGPIYEQYF. CDR3 sequence (DNA): TGTGCCAGCAGCTTAGGAGCGGGACCTATCTACGAGCAGTACTTC. The V call is TRBV7-9, the J call TRBJ2-7, with TRBD2 identical over 7 bases. The germline V gene has CDR1 SEHNR and CDR2 FQNEAQ (reference sequence). The CDR3 is made up of 15 amino acids. Germline trimming cut 1 base from V and 3 bases from J; bases unmatched to any gene: 6.

This clonotype has a count of ten or more. V and J are TRBV7-9 and TRBJ1-5; D might be TRBD1 (6 bases). CDR1 is SEHNR and CDR2 is FQNEAQ in the germline V gene (reference sequence). The V and J ends lost 5 bases and 7 bases respectively, with 9 bases between them. The CDR3 runs to 12 residues. CDR3 bases: TGTGCCAGCAGCATAACAGGGCAGCCCCAGCATTTT. Amino acid sequence: CASSITGQPQHF.

In this sample, this clonotype is medium-sized (0.01 to 0.1%). This chain connects TRBV19 to TRBJ2-1; D unresolved. The V and J ends lost 6 bases and 2 bases respectively, with 14 bases between them. The germline V gene has CDR1 LNHDA and CDR2 SQIVND (reference sequence). CDR3 length: 15 amino acids. CDR3 residues: CASSPVASPYNEQFF. The CDR3 region has the DNA TGTGCCAGTAGCCCGGTAGCCTCTCCCTACAATGAGCAGTTCTTC.

There are many counts of this clonotype. The J gene is TRBJ2-5, the V gene TRBV6-1, with TRBD1 as a possible D gene (6 bases). The CDR3 is 13 amino acids. Germline V gene data show CDR1 as MNHNS and CDR2 as SASEGT. With 5 bases removed from V and 5 bases from J, the gap between germline ends came to 12 bases. The CDR3 coding sequence is TGTGCCAGCAGTACAGGGCCGGGCGAGACCCAGTACTTC. It codes for CASSTGPGETQYF.

This clonotype is medium-sized (0.01 to 0.1%). V gene TRBV6-1 combines with J gene TRBJ2-1; 9 bases align to TRBD1. Germline V gives CDR1 MNHNS, CDR2 SASEGT. V was clipped by 7 bases and J by 5 bases; unmatched bases: 15. The CDR3 is 17 amino acids. Here the CDR3 reads CASIGGVVGTGNNEQFF. The CDR3 region has the DNA TGTGCCAGCATTGGAGGAGTCGTCGGGACAGGGAACAATGAGCAGTTCTTC.

In its sample, this clonotype ranks as medium-sized. The gene calls are TRBV9 and TRBJ2-1; no definite D call. Germline CDR1 and CDR2: SGDLS and YYNGEE. There are 17 residues in the CDR3. Trimming removed 0 bases from V and 1 base from J, with 14 bases in between. This CDR3 is CASSVGYIPDSYNEQFF. The DNA of the CDR3 is TGTGCCAGCAGCGTAGGGTACATCCCCGATTCCTACAATGAGCAGTTCTTC.

This clonotype appeared many times. The chain is built from TRBV20-1 and TRBJ1-4; D perhaps matches TRBD1 (5 bases). Germline V lookup: CDR1 DFQATT, CDR2 SNEGSKA (reference sequence). The CDR3 is 15 residues long. V gave up 1 base and J gave up 3 bases, with 12 bases separating them. The CDR3 DNA reads TGCAGTGCTAGAGGGCAGGGTGCCTCTAATGAAAAACTGTTTTTT. This gives the protein CSARGQGASNEKLFF.

Many counts were recorded for this clonotype. The chain uses TRBV5-1 and TRBJ2-7; D possibly matches TRBD1 or TRBD2 (5 bases each). The CDR3 contains 14 residues. With 5 bases removed from V and 3 bases from J, the gap between germline ends came to 15 bases. Germline V gene sequence: CDR1 SGHRS, CDR2 YFSETQ. The CDR3 loop is CASSSGTVDYEQYF. In nucleotides, the CDR3 is TGCGCCAGCAGTTCCGGGACGGTGGACTACGAGCAGTACTTC.

At least ten counts were recorded for this clonotype. The V call is TRBV20-1, the J call TRBJ2-2, with 9 bases that match TRBD2. J gave up 4 bases and V 3 bases, and 6 bases lay outside the gene matches. The CDR3 has 15 residues. Germline V gene lookup returns CDR1 DFQATT and CDR2 SNEGSKA (reference sequence). DNA for the CDR3: TGCAGTGCTAGTCCCGCTAGCGGGGCCACCGGGGAGCTGTTTTTT. As protein: CSASPASGATGELFF.